The subject of this entry is one T cell receptor beta chain. Its antigen is currently unknown. Germline assignment: CDR1 SGDLS and CDR2 YYNGEE. V lost 0 bases, J lost 5 bases, and 14 bases lay in between. The CDR3 covers 15 residues. Patients with autoimmune history or systemic immunosuppression were excluded. This record comes from a study of OX40 agonist ivuxolimab in advanced cancers. General study findings and limits: CD4+ T cells averaged fewer expanded clones than CD8+ T cells.

Clones were read by immunoSEQ multiplex PCR, and TCRdb kept only the in-frame ones, dropping some. Seen here are 55,000 to 75,000 clones, around 90% observed once, and the top ten hold approximately 25%. The J gene is TRBJ2-5, the V gene TRBV9; tentatively, D is TRBD2 (6 bases). This material consisted of CD4+ or CD8+ T cells sorted from blood, taken in a trial of the OX40 agonist ivuxolimab. The sequence derives from an adult with an advanced solid tumor such as melanoma, head and neck, liver or kidney cancer. The CDR3 reads CASSVGSGTQETQYF. CDR3 bases: TGTGCCAGCAGCGTAGGTTCCGGGACTCAGGAGACCCAGTACTTC.